The 15 T cell receptor beta chains below all came from one sample that was sequenced in a study of shared clonotypes between healthy human individuals (dated by TCRdb to 2020 to 2022). Libraries were built with the immunoSEQ multiplex PCR assay. TCRdb limited this immuneACCESS table to in-frame rearrangements with V and J called. A share of clones is missing; checked studies link under half to unresolved V genes, and the rest is unexplained. The sample table contains hundreds of thousands of clones; only one count was recorded for around 97% of them. The ten largest account for 0.057% of the sample. Sequencing was done on a sample of naive CD4+ T cells sorted from blood. What the cell subset or site label conveys for this sample: CD45RA+ positively selected. These receptors all come from a woman in her thirties in good health.

The chain carries TRBV5-4 and TRBJ2-7; 10 bases are shared with TRBD2. After removal of 2 bases from V and 3 bases from J, the junction contained 2 bases not matched to a gene. Germline loops: CDR1 SGHNT, CDR2 YYREEE (reference sequence). The CDR3 is 14 residues long. DNA for the CDR3: TGTGCCAGCAGCTTAGGACTAGCGGACTACGAGCAGTACTTC. The encoded protein is CASSLGLADYEQYF.

This chain connects TRBV2 to TRBJ1-1; TRBD1 matches at 8 bases. CDR3 length: 14 residues. CDR1 and CDR2 (germline): SNHLY, FYNNEI. Trimming removed 6 bases from V and 3 bases from J; junction bases left unmatched: 6. The CDR3 loop is CASSLQGVDTEAFF. CDR3 in DNA: TGTGCCAGCAGCCTACAGGGGGTGGACACTGAAGCTTTCTTT.

This clone has a single count. The chain recombines TRBV5-6 with TRBJ2-2; unclear D gene. The germline V gene has CDR1 SGHDT and CDR2 YYEEEE. There are 16 residues in the CDR3. Deletions cut 4 bases from V and 1 base from J, with 14 bases between. CDR3 coding DNA: TGTGCCAGCAGCCCGCTGGGCGTCCTGAACACCGGGGAGCTGTTTTTT. Encoded protein: CASSPLGVLNTGELFF. Supplemented by reference TRBV5-6 and TRBJ2-2, the full variable domain reads DAGVTQSPTHLIKTRGQQVTLRCSPKSGHDTVSWYQQALGQGPQFIFQYYEEEERQRGNFPDRFSGHQFPNYSSELNVNALLLGDSALYLCASSPLGVLNTGELFFGEGSRLTVL.

V and J are TRBV30 and TRBJ1-4; D unresolved. The CDR3 spans 14 residues. Trimming pared 0 bases from V and 3 bases from J, leaving 8 bases between. The germline V gene encodes CDR1 GTSNPN and CDR2 SVGIG (reference sequence). This CDR3 reads CAWSVLYPNEKLFF. The CDR3 DNA follows: TGTGCCTGGAGTGTACTTTATCCTAATGAAAAACTGTTTTTT.

J is TRBJ2-7 and V is TRBV6-1; perhaps TRBD2 as D (5 bases). CDR3 length: 15 residues. CDR1 and CDR2 from the germline V gene are MNHNS and SASEGT. V was clipped by 8 bases and J by 2 bases, with 19 bases between them. CDR3 protein: CASRLLPSNTYEQYF. The CDR3 DNA reads as TGTGCCAGCCGCCTTCTTCCTAGCAACACCTACGAGCAGTACTTC.

CDR3 region: CASSLDSTYEQYF. CDR3 in DNA: TGTGCCAGCAGCTTAGATTCCACCTACGAGCAGTACTTC. This sequence joins TRBV11-3 and TRBJ2-7; D uncertain. This CDR3 region has 13 residues. In germline, CDR1 is SGHNT, CDR2 YENEEA. V lost 0 bases to trimming and J lost 2 bases, with 5 bases between them.

The chain joins TRBV11-2 to TRBJ1-3, with 11 bases matching TRBD1. In germline, CDR1 is SGHAT, CDR2 FQNNGV. CDR3 length equals 16 residues. The V and J ends lost 4 bases and 4 bases, in that order; junction bases with no gene match: 6. CDR3 bases: TGTGCCAGCAGCTCAGAGGACAGGGGGCGCGGAAACACCATATATTTT. Encoded protein: CASSSEDRGRGNTIYF.

This clone was detected once. The chain joins TRBV7-9 to TRBJ2-6; perhaps TRBD2 as D (6 bases). V was trimmed by 3 bases and J by 2 bases, leaving 11 bases between them. The CDR3 is 16 amino acids. Germline CDR1 and CDR2: SEHNR and FQNEAQ (reference sequence). CDR3 nucleotides: TGTGCCAGCAGCTTCGGTGGCGGGACTGGGGCCAACGTCCTGACTTTC. Translated: CASSFGGGTGANVLTF.

The table lists this clone with a count of one. The rearrangement joins TRBV5-1 to TRBJ1-1; D remains ambiguous. CDR3 length equals 14 residues. Germline V gene data show CDR1 as SGHRS and CDR2 as YFSETQ. V lost 4 bases and J lost 5, with 15 bases in between. DNA of the CDR3: TGCGCCAGCAGCCCCCAGATCAGTAGTACTGAAGCTTTCTTT. Protein: CASSPQISSTEAFF.

The chain carries TRBV27 and TRBJ2-5, with D perhaps TRBD1 (6 bases). V was clipped by 6 bases and J by 12 bases, with 26 bases between them. Germline V CDR1 and CDR2: MNHEY, SMNVEV (reference sequence). The CDR3 contains 15 residues. The chain's CDR3 is CASSVHREGSYSEYF. The CDR3 DNA follows: TGTGCCAGCAGCGTGCACAGGGAAGGGAGCTACTCTGAGTACTTC.

The chain has TRBV5-1 and TRBJ2-7; maybe TRBD1 (6 bases). Looked up from germline, CDR1 is SGHRS and CDR2 is YFSETQ. The V end was cut by 3 bases, the J end by 3 bases, with 13 bases between. This CDR3 is 14 amino acids long. The CDR3 sequence is CASSSQGFGYEQYF. The CDR3 DNA reads TGCGCCAGCAGCTCACAGGGTTTTGGCTACGAGCAGTACTTC.

V gene TRBV18 combines with J gene TRBJ2-7; maybe TRBD2 (6 bases). Trimming left V 3 bases short and J 4 bases short, with 13 bases between. This CDR3 region has 14 residues. In germline, CDR1 is KGHSH, CDR2 LQKENI. The CDR3 DNA reads as TGTGCCAGCTCACCGGGAGGACCCCTTTACGAGCAGTACTTC. Its protein product is CASSPGGPLYEQYF.

V and J are TRBV10-3 and TRBJ1-5, with a tentative D call TRBD1 (5 bases). From germline, CDR1 is ENHRY and CDR2 SYGVKD. The length of the CDR3 is 15 residues. Trimming cost V 3 bases and J 0 bases, with 9 bases left between them. This CDR3 reads CAISDRGDSNQPQHF. In DNA form, the CDR3 reads TGTGCCATCAGTGACCGGGGGGATAGCAATCAGCCCCAGCATTTT.

The V call is TRBV6-5, the J call TRBJ2-1, with D tentatively TRBD1 or TRBD2 (6 bases each). CDR3 length equals 16 residues. Germline V lookup: CDR1 MNHEY, CDR2 SVGAGI. Trimming stripped 0 bases from V and 2 bases from J, with 11 bases between. The CDR3 coding sequence is TGTGCCAGCAGTTACTCGGGGGCGGGGCCCTACAATGAGCAGTTCTTC. It specifies CASSYSGAGPYNEQFF.

This clone was seen just once. The genes are TRBV5-1 and TRBJ2-1; no clear D gene. Per germline, CDR1 SGHRS and CDR2 YFSETQ. This CDR3 comprises 14 residues. Trimming took off 0 bases at V and 7 bases at J, with 11 bases between the two ends. In nucleotides, the CDR3 is TGCGCCAGCAGCTTGGAGGCGGCCAGAAATGAGCAGTTCTTC. Amino acid sequence: CASSLEAARNEQFF.